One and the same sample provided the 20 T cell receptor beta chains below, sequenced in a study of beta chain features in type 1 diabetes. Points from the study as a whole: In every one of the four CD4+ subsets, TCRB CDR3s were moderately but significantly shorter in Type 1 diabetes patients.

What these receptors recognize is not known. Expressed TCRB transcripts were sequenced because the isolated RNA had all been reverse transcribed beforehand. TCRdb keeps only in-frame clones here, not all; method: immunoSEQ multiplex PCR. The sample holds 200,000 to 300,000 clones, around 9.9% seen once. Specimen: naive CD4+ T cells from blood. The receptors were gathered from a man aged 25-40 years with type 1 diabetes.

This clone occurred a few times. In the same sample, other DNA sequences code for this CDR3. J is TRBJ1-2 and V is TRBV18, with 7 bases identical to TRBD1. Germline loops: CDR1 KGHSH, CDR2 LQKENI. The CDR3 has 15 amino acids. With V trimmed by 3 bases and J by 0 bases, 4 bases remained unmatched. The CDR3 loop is CASSPRDSSNYGYTF. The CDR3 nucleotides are TGTGCCAGCTCACCGAGGGACAGTTCTAACTATGGCTACACCTTC.

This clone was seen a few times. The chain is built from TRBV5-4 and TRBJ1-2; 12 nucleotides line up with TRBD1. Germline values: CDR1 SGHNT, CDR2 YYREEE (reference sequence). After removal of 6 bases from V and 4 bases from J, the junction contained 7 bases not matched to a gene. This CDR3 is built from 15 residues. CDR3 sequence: CASTRGTGGGYGYTF. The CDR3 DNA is TGTGCCAGCACCCGGGGGACAGGGGGCGGCTATGGCTACACCTTC.

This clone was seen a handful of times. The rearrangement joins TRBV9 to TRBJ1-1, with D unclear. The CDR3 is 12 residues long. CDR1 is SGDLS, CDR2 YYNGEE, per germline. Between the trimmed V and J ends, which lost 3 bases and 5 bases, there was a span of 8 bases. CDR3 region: CASSAGGTEAFF. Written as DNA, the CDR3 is TGTGCCAGCAGCGCGGGAGGTACTGAAGCTTTCTTT.

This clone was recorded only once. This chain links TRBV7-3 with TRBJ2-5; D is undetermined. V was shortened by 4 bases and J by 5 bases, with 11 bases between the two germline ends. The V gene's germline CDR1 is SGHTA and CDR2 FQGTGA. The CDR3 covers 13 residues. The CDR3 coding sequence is TGTGCCAGCAGCTCCCACTACTCGGAGACCCAGTACTTC. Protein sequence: CASSSHYSETQYF.

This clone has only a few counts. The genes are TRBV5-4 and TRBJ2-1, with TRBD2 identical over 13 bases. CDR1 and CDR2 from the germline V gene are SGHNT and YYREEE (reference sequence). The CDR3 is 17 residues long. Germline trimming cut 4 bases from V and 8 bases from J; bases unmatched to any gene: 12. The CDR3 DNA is TGTGCCAGCAGCCAACCCGGGACTAGCGGGAAGTTCGATGAGCAGTTCTTC. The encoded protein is CASSQPGTSGKFDEQFF.

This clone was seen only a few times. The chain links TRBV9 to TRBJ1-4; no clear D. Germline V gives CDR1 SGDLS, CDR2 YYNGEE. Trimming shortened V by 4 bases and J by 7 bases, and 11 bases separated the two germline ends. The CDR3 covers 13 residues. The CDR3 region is CASSFETGEKLFF. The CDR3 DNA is TGTGCCAGCAGCTTCGAAACCGGTGAAAAACTGTTTTTT.

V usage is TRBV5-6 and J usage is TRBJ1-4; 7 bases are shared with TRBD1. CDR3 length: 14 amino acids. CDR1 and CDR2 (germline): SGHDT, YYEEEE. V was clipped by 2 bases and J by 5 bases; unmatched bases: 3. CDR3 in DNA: TGTGCCAGCAGCTTCAGGGACAGCAATGAAAAACTGTTTTTT. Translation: CASSFRDSNEKLFF.

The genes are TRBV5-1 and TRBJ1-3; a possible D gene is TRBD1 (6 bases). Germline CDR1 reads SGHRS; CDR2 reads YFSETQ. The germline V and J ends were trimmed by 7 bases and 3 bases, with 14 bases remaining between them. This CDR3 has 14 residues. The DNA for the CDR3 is TGCGCCAGCTCCCCAGGGGACAATGGAAACACCATATATTTT. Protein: CASSPGDNGNTIYF.

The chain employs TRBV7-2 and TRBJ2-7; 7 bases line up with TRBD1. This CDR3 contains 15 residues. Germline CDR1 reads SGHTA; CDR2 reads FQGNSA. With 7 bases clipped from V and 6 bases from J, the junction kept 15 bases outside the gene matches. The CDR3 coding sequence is TGTGCCAGCACTCACGCCGGGACAGTCGTCTCCGAGCAGTACTTC. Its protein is CASTHAGTVVSEQYF.

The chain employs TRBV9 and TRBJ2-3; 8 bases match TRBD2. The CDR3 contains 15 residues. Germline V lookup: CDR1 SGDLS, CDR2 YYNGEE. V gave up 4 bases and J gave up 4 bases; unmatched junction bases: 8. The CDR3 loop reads CASSLGTSGPDTQYF. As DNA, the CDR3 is TGTGCCAGCAGCCTCGGGACTAGTGGTCCAGATACGCAGTATTTT.

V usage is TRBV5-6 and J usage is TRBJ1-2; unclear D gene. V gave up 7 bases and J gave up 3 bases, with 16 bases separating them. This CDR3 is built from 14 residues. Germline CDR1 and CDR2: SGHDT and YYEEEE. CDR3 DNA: TGTGCCAGCTCCCTGCCGGGGTCCTACTATGGCTACACCTTC. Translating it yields CASSLPGSYYGYTF.

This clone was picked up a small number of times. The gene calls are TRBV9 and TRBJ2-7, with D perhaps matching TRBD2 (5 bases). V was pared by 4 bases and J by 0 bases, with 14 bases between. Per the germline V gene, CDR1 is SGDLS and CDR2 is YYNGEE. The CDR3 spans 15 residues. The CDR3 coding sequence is TGTGCCAGCAGCCCAGGAGGCATAATCTCCTACGAGCAGTACTTC. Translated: CASSPGGIISYEQYF.

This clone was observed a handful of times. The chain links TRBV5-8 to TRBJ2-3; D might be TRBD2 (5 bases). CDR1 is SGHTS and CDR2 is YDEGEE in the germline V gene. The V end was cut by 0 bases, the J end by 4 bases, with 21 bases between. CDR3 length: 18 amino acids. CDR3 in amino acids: CASSLGPRGFIGSDTQYF. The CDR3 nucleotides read TGTGCCAGCAGCTTGGGCCCCCGAGGGTTTATCGGGTCAGATACGCAGTATTTT.

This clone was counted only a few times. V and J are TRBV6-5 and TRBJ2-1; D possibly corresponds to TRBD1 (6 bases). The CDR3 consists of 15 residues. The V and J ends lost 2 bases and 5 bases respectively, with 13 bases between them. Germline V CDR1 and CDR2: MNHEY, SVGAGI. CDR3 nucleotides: TGTGCCAGCAGTTACACCATAGGACAGAACAATGAGCAGTTCTTC. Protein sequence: CASSYTIGQNNEQFF.

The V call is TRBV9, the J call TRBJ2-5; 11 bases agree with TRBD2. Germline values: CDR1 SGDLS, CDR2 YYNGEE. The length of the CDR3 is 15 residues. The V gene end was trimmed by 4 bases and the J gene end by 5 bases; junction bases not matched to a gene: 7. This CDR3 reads CASSFSGGVMETQYF. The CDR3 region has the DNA TGTGCCAGCAGCTTTAGCGGGGGGGTAATGGAGACCCAGTACTTC.

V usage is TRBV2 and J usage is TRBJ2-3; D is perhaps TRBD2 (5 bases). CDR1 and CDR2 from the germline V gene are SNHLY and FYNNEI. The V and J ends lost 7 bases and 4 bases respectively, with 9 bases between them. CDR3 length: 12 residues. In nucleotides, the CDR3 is TGTGCCAGCACAAGCGGTGCAGATACGCAGTATTTT. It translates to CASTSGADTQYF.

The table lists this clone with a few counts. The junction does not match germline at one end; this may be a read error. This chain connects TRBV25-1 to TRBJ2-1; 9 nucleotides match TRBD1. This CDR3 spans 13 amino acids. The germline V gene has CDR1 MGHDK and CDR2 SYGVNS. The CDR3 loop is CASSARTGAYRIF. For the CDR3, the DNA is TGTGCCAGCAGTGCCCGGACAGGGGCCTACCGGATCTTC.

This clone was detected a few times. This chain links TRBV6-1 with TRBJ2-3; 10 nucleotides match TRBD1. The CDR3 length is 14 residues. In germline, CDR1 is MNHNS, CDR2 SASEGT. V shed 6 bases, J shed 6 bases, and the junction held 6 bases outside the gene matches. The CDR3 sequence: CASSRDRGLDTQYF. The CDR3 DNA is TGTGCCAGCAGCCGGGACAGGGGTTTGGATACGCAGTATTTT.

The DNA of the CDR3 is TGTGCCAGCAGCCTCGGACTAGCCCATGAGCAGTTCTTC. As protein: CASSLGLAHEQFF. The chain has TRBV5-6 and TRBJ2-1, with 8 bases aligning to TRBD2. J gave up 8 bases and V 4 bases, and 5 bases lay outside the gene matches. From germline, CDR1 is SGHDT and CDR2 YYEEEE. This CDR3 region has 13 residues. The full variable domain, its missing parts supplied by reference TRBV5-6 and TRBJ2-1, is DAGVTQSPTHLIKTRGQQVTLRCSPKSGHDTVSWYQQALGQGPQFIFQYYEEEERQRGNFPDRFSGHQFPNYSSELNVNALLLGDSALYLCASSLGLAHEQFFGPGTRLTVL.

The CDR3 region has the DNA TGTGCCAGCAGCTTTCGGCCAGGGGCACAAGAGACCCAGTACTTC. It yields the protein CASSFRPGAQETQYF. V gene TRBV5-4 combines with J gene TRBJ2-5; tentative D call: TRBD1 (6 bases). The CDR3 sequence is 15 residues long. In germline, CDR1 is SGHNT, CDR2 YYREEE (reference sequence). V was trimmed by 2 bases and J by 2 bases, leaving 13 bases between them.